One sample yielded the 3 T cell receptor beta chains listed below, sequenced in a study of OX40 agonist ivuxolimab in advanced cancers. The table came from immunoSEQ multiplex PCR; TCRdb's copy has only in-frame clones and leaves some out. The sample records approximately 11,000 clones, 82% being singletons. Sample: CD4+ or CD8+ T cells sorted from blood, taken in a trial of the OX40 agonist ivuxolimab. These TCRs come from an adult with an advanced solid tumor such as melanoma, head and neck, liver or kidney cancer.

V is TRBV6-5 and J is TRBJ1-4, with D uncertain. Trimming stripped 0 bases from V and 1 base from J, with 6 bases between. Germline V gene sequence: CDR1 MNHEY, CDR2 SVGAGI. This CDR3 region has 15 residues. This chain's CDR3 is CASSYSRGTNEKLFF. For the CDR3, the DNA is TGTGCCAGCAGTTACTCGCGAGGAACTAATGAAAAACTGTTTTTT.

The V and J genes are TRBV28 and TRBJ1-2; no definite D call. Per the germline V gene, CDR1 is MDHEN and CDR2 is SYDVKM. Trimming shortened V by 2 bases and J by 5 bases, and 9 bases separated the two germline ends. The CDR3 spans 13 residues. CDR3 nucleotides: TGTGCCAGCAGTTTAGGGCAGACATATGGCTACACCTTC. Translating gives CASSLGQTYGYTF.

This CDR3 is CASSLVGNSYEQYF. CDR3 in DNA: TGTGCCAGCAGCTTAGTGGGCAACTCCTACGAGCAGTACTTC. This chain uses TRBV7-9 with TRBJ2-7; unclear D gene. Germline V CDR1 and CDR2: SEHNR, FQNEAQ (reference sequence). The CDR3 consists of 14 residues. Between the trimmed V and J ends, which lost 1 base and 0 bases, there was a span of 7 bases.